These 2 T cell receptor beta chains were all obtained from the same sample, sequenced in a study of blood T cell repertoires in COVID-19. Profiling relied on immunoSEQ multiplex PCR, and the TCRdb table lists in-frame clones only, not all of them. Here the sample spans some 150,000 clones, roughly 82% being singletons. Sequencing used peripheral blood. The receptors come from a man aged 65-85 years with acute or convalescent COVID-19.

The chain links TRBV6-5 to TRBJ1-3, with D unresolved. There are 13 residues in the CDR3. CDR1 and CDR2 from the germline V gene are MNHEY and SVGAGI. The V end lost 5 bases, the J end lost 4 bases, and 9 bases lay between the germline ends. CDR3 loop: CASSPRQGNTIYF. For the CDR3, the DNA is TGTGCCAGCAGTCCCCGACAAGGAAACACCATATATTTT.

The V call is TRBV6-1, the J call TRBJ2-6, with D possibly matching TRBD1 (8 bases). This CDR3 is 17 amino acids long. Per germline, CDR1 MNHNS and CDR2 SASEGT. The ends were cut back, 1 base at V and 0 bases at J, with 10 bases in the middle. The CDR3 DNA reads as TGTGCCAGCAGTGAAGACAGGGGGGGCTCTGGGGCCAACGTCCTGACTTTC. Protein: CASSEDRGGSGANVLTF.